These 32 T cell receptor beta chains came from one sample sequenced in a study of blood T cell repertoires in COVID-19. Here immunoSEQ multiplex PCR was the method, and the copy in TCRdb shows in-frame clones only, minus some. The sample records about 270,000 clones, roughly nine tenths being singletons. The sequencing sample was made of PBMCs or T cells enriched from blood (not recorded which). These receptors were obtained from a woman aged 18-30 years who had recovered from COVID-19.

This clone was counted between two and nine times. The rearrangement uses TRBV24-1 and TRBJ2-3; TRBD2 is a possible D gene (6 bases). CDR1 KGHDR and CDR2 SFDVKD come from the germline V gene. Trimming stripped 3 bases from V and 2 bases from J, with 8 bases between. The CDR3 has 14 residues. The CDR3 sequence is CATSDGGITDTQYF. The CDR3 nucleotides read TGTGCCACCAGTGATGGAGGGATCACAGATACGCAGTATTTT.

V usage is TRBV7-6 and J usage is TRBJ2-7; D perhaps matches TRBD2 (5 bases). This CDR3 region has 13 residues. Per germline, CDR1 SGHVS and CDR2 FNYEAQ. Trimming stripped 4 bases from V and 6 bases from J, with 13 bases between. The CDR3 protein is CASSSRAGGEQYF. The CDR3 coding sequence is TGTGCCAGCAGCTCCCGAGCAGGAGGCGAGCAGTACTTC.

Notes on this clone: The identical CDR3 is also encoded by other nucleotide sequences in the sample. This chain links TRBV6-5 with TRBJ1-2, with D uncertain. The CDR3 extends over 12 amino acids. The germline CDR1 and CDR2 sequences are MNHEY and SVGAGI. The V end lost 6 bases, the J end lost 3 bases, and 8 bases lay between the germline ends. The CDR3 is CASSRGDYGYTF. CDR3 bases: TGTGCCAGCAGCCGGGGAGACTATGGCTACACCTTC.

The chain employs TRBV5-1 and TRBJ1-2; 7 bases agree with TRBD1. Losses at the gene ends were 0 bases for V and 1 base for J; bases not matched to a gene: 3. Germline CDR1 and CDR2: SGHRS and YFSETQ. The CDR3 sequence is 15 residues long. The CDR3: CASSLEGGVNYGYTF. The CDR3 bases are TGCGCCAGCAGCTTGGAAGGGGGCGTTAACTATGGCTACACCTTC.

The rearrangement links TRBV18 to TRBJ1-3, with 9 bases identical to TRBD1. V trimming: 5 bases; J trimming: 4 bases; junction bases outside the gene matches: 12. The CDR3 extends over 17 amino acids. Germline values: CDR1 KGHSH, CDR2 LQKENI. CDR3 DNA: TGTGCCAGCTCATTAATTCCAACAGGGGGCAAGGGAAACACCATATATTTT. It translates to CASSLIPTGGKGNTIYF.

This clone was recorded once. The J gene is TRBJ2-2, the V gene TRBV11-3; TRBD2 matches at 10 bases. V was pared by 3 bases and J by 3 bases, with 1 base of the junction left unmatched. The CDR3 sequence is 15 residues long. CDR1 is SGHNT, CDR2 YENEEA, per germline. CDR3 region: CASSLSGGDTGELFF. For the CDR3, the DNA is TGTGCCAGCAGCTTGAGCGGGGGGGACACCGGGGAGCTGTTTTTT.

This clone was seen a few times. The V call is TRBV19, the J call TRBJ1-5; 7 nucleotides agree with TRBD1. The ends lost 4 bases at V and 10 bases at J; junction bases unmatched: 13. The V gene's germline CDR1 is LNHDA and CDR2 SQIVND (reference sequence). This CDR3 contains 15 residues. The CDR3: CASSTLGDSRGPQHF. The DNA for the CDR3 is TGTGCCAGTAGTACCCTGGGGGACAGTCGTGGACCCCAGCATTTT.

CDR3 loop: CASSYSGTGVGEQYF. DNA of the CDR3: TGTGCCAGCAGTTACTCCGGGACAGGGGTGGGCGAGCAGTACTTC. The chain couples TRBV6-5 to TRBJ2-7, with 10 positions matching TRBD1. J gave up 6 bases and V 0 bases, and 5 bases lay outside the gene matches. Germline CDR1 is MNHEY and CDR2 is SVGAGI. The CDR3 length is 15 residues.

CDR3 nucleotide sequence: TGTGCCACATCCGAGCGGGGGGCCCAAGAGACCCAGTACTTC. It yields the protein CATSERGAQETQYF. V usage is TRBV10-3 and J usage is TRBJ2-5, with 9 bases matching TRBD2. V was clipped by 10 bases and J by 1 base; unmatched bases: 7. CDR1 is ENHRY and CDR2 is SYGVKD in the germline V gene. The CDR3 runs to 14 residues.

The chain couples TRBV4-1 to TRBJ1-3; 11 positions agree with TRBD1. V shed 1 base, J shed 0 bases, and the junction held 14 bases outside the gene matches. This CDR3 contains 21 residues. Germline CDR1 MGHRA, CDR2 YSYEKL. The CDR3 DNA sequence: TGCGCCAGCAGCCAAGCTATGACGGGACAGGGGGTTCCCGTCTCTGGAAACACCATATATTTT. The encoded protein is CASSQAMTGQGVPVSGNTIYF.

CDR3 nucleotides: TGTGCCAGCAGCATAACAGGGCCCAACACTGAAGCTTTCTTT. This gives the protein CASSITGPNTEAFF. This rearrangement joins TRBV7-9 to TRBJ1-1; perhaps TRBD1 as D (6 bases). V was pared by 5 bases and J by 2 bases, with 12 bases between. This CDR3 is 14 amino acids long. Germline assignment: CDR1 SEHNR and CDR2 FQNEAQ (reference sequence).

The chain employs TRBV5-1 and TRBJ2-1; 13 bases are a match to TRBD2. V gave up 0 bases and J gave up 9 bases; unmatched junction bases: 12. CDR1 is SGHRS, CDR2 YFSETQ, per germline. The CDR3 sequence is 18 residues long. The CDR3 sequence: CASSLASSTSGGAIEQFF. CDR3 nucleotide sequence: TGCGCCAGCAGCTTGGCCTCCTCCACTAGCGGGGGGGCCATTGAGCAGTTCTTC. The variable domain in full, with the rest retrieved from reference TRBV5-1 and TRBJ2-1, is KAGVTQTPRYLIKTRGQQVTLSCSPISGHRSVSWYQQTPGQGLQFLFEYFSETQRNKGNFPGRFSGRQFSNSRSEMNVSTLELGDSALYLCASSLASSTSGGAIEQFFGPGTRLTVL.

The chain recombines TRBV5-1 with TRBJ1-1; D gene uncertain. V dropped 5 bases and J dropped 3 bases, with 8 bases sitting between them. Germline V gene data show CDR1 as SGHRS and CDR2 as YFSETQ. The CDR3 runs 12 residues. The CDR3 DNA follows: TGCGCCAGCAGAGAGGATTACACTGAAGCTTTCTTT. As protein: CASREDYTEAFF.

CDR3 bases: TGTGCCAGCTTAAGGGGGGGGGACCCCTACGAGCAGTACTTC. Protein sequence: CASLRGGDPYEQYF. V is TRBV2 and J is TRBJ2-7, with D maybe TRBD2 (7 bases). V gave up 8 bases and J gave up 2 bases, with 16 bases separating them. The length of the CDR3 is 14 residues. CDR1 is SNHLY and CDR2 is FYNNEI in the germline V gene.

The chain uses TRBV21-1 and TRBJ1-2; the D call TRBD1 from the table was never checked on the DNA. TRBV21-1 is a pseudogene. CDR3 length: 16 amino acids. The CDR3 here is CASSKDKERGNYGYTF. In DNA, the CDR3 is TGTGCCAGCAGCAAAGACAAAGAAAGGGGGAACTATGGCTACACCTTC.

The chain is built from TRBV6-5 and TRBJ2-5; 8 bases line up with TRBD1. The CDR3 is made up of 15 amino acids. Germline V gives CDR1 MNHEY, CDR2 SVGAGI. V lost 6 bases and J lost 1; bases outside the gene matches: 7. This chain's CDR3 is CASRKDRVGQETQYF. The CDR3, as DNA: TGTGCCAGCAGGAAGGACAGGGTAGGCCAAGAGACCCAGTACTTC.

The chain is built from TRBV6-6 and TRBJ1-3, with 11 bases fitting TRBD1. The CDR3 spans 14 residues. Germline trimming cut 10 bases from V and 4 bases from J; bases unmatched to any gene: 6. The germline gives CDR1 MNHNY, CDR2 SVGAGI (reference sequence). The DNA for the CDR3 is TGTGCCACCCGGGACAGGGGGATCGGAAACACCATATATTTT. Its protein is CATRDRGIGNTIYF.

DNA of the CDR3: TGTGCCAGCAGCCACGGACAGGGGGACAAAAAACTGTTTTTT. Its protein product is CASSHGQGDKKLFF. V is TRBV4-2 and J is TRBJ1-4, with TRBD1 matching 10 bases. V was pared by 3 bases and J by 9 bases, with 4 bases of the junction left unmatched. CDR1 and CDR2 (germline): LGHNA, YNFKEQ. The CDR3 extends over 14 amino acids.

This chain uses TRBV25-1 with TRBJ1-1; D is ambiguous. V dropped 8 bases and J dropped 1 base, with 14 bases sitting between them. Germline CDR1 is MGHDK and CDR2 is SYGVNS. This CDR3 is 14 amino acids long. The CDR3 loop is CASSDLTTNTEAFF. CDR3 bases: TGTGCCAGCTCCGACTTAACGACGAACACTGAAGCTTTCTTT.

This chain links TRBV25-1 with TRBJ1-1; 11 bases match TRBD1. The CDR3 spans 14 residues. The trim removed 4 bases at V and 10 bases at J, leaving 8 bases unmatched. Germline CDR1 is MGHDK and CDR2 is SYGVNS. The CDR3: CASSVLGTGGAAFF. CDR3 coding DNA: TGTGCCAGCAGTGTGCTTGGGACAGGGGGAGCAGCTTTCTTT.

This clone came up once. The chain uses TRBV11-1 and TRBJ2-5; 7 bases fit TRBD2. Germline lookup yields CDR1 SGHAT and CDR2 FQDESV (reference sequence). J was trimmed by 2 bases and V by 5 bases; bases with no gene match: 8. This CDR3 comprises 15 residues. The CDR3 DNA reads as TGTGCCAGCAGCCGCGGGGGTAGCCTTCAAGAGACCCAGTACTTC. Protein sequence: CASSRGGSLQETQYF.

The chain combines TRBV9 with TRBJ2-3, with a weak D call TRBD1 (5 bases). Germline V lookup: CDR1 SGDLS, CDR2 YYNGEE. The CDR3 loop spans 16 amino acids. V was clipped by 6 bases and J by 1 base, with 18 bases between them. The CDR3 region has the DNA TGTGCCAGCACCCAAGGCTGGGGCCTCGGCACAGATACGCAGTATTTT. Its protein is CASTQGWGLGTDTQYF.

This rearrangement joins TRBV5-1 to TRBJ2-2; 12 nucleotides match TRBD2. CDR3 length equals 17 residues. Germline CDR1 reads SGHRS; CDR2 reads YFSETQ. After removal of 4 bases from V and 0 bases from J, the junction contained 4 bases not matched to a gene. Here the CDR3 reads CASSERTSGANTGELFF. CDR3 in DNA: TGCGCCAGCAGCGAACGGACTAGCGGGGCGAACACCGGGGAGCTGTTTTTT.

The rearrangement uses TRBV7-8 and TRBJ2-4; 9 nucleotides agree with TRBD1. The CDR3 totals 15 residues. V shed 2 bases, J shed 4 bases, and the junction held 3 bases outside the gene matches. CDR1 is SGHVS, CDR2 FQNEAQ, per germline. CDR3 sequence: CASSLYGTGKNIQYF. CDR3 nucleotides: TGTGCCAGCAGCTTATACGGGACAGGGAAAAACATTCAGTACTTC.

The rearrangement uses TRBV3-1 (or the pseudogene TRBV3-2) and TRBJ2-5; 10 positions match TRBD2. The V segment lost 7 bases and the J segment 2 bases; nucleotides outside the gene matches: 13. The germline CDR1 and CDR2 sequences are LGHDT and YNNKEL (reference sequence). The CDR3 spans 17 residues. In nucleotides, the CDR3 is TGTGCCAGCACCACTAGCCCTCTAGCGGGGGTTCAAGAGACCCAGTACTTC. It yields the protein CASTTSPLAGVQETQYF.

V gene TRBV19 combines with J gene TRBJ1-5, with a weak D call TRBD1 (6 bases). The V and J ends lost 6 bases and 5 bases respectively, with 14 bases between them. Germline CDR1 is LNHDA and CDR2 is SQIVND (reference sequence). The CDR3 has 14 residues. The CDR3 is CASRRFQGHQPQHF. Here the CDR3 DNA reads TGTGCCAGTAGACGTTTCCAGGGGCATCAGCCCCAGCATTTT. The whole variable domain, remainder taken from reference TRBV19 and TRBJ1-5, is DGGITQSPKYLFRKEGQNVTLSCEQNLNHDAMYWYRQDPGQGLRLIYYSQIVNDFQKGDIAEGYSVSREKKESFPLTVTSAQKNPTAFYLCASRRFQGHQPQHFGDGTRLSIL.

As regards this clone: A read error may produce the germline difference seen at one junction end. The genes are TRBV14 and TRBJ1-6; no firm D call. Germline V gene data show CDR1 as SGHDN and CDR2 as FVKESK. CDR3 size: 17 residues. The CDR3 DNA sequence: TGTGCCAGCAGCCAAGATGAAGGAGGAGCGGGTTATTCACCCCTTCACTTT. Protein sequence: CASSQDEGGAGYSPLHF. Supplemented by reference TRBV14 and TRBJ1-6, the full variable domain reads EAGVTQFPSHSVIEKGQTVTLRCDPISGHDNLYWYRRVMGKEIKFLLHFVKESKQDESGMPNNRFLAERTGGTYSTLKVQPAELEDSGVYFCASSQDEGGAGYSPLHFGNGTRLTVT.

The rearrangement joins TRBV19 to TRBJ1-1; TRBD1 agrees at 9 bases. Germline V gives CDR1 LNHDA, CDR2 SQIVND (reference sequence). With 4 bases clipped from V and 5 bases from J, the junction kept 5 bases outside the gene matches. The CDR3 totals 14 residues. DNA for the CDR3: TGTGCCAGTAGTACACAGGGGGCGGTAACTGAAGCTTTCTTT. Protein: CASSTQGAVTEAFF.

J is TRBJ2-1 and V is TRBV5-1; possible D gene TRBD1, 5 bases. V was clipped by 5 bases and J by 8 bases, with 20 bases between them. The length of the CDR3 is 15 residues. Germline V gene lookup returns CDR1 SGHRS and CDR2 YFSETQ. CDR3 amino acids: CASRPALTDVDEQFF. DNA for the CDR3: TGCGCCAGCAGACCAGCTCTGACAGACGTCGATGAGCAGTTCTTC. The full variable domain, with the rest looked up from reference TRBV5-1 and TRBJ2-1, is KAGVTQTPRYLIKTRGQQVTLSCSPISGHRSVSWYQQTPGQGLQFLFEYFSETQRNKGNFPGRFSGRQFSNSRSEMNVSTLELGDSALYLCASRPALTDVDEQFFGPGTRLTVL.

J is TRBJ1-2 and V is TRBV9; TRBD1 is a possible D gene (6 bases). Germline assignment: CDR1 SGDLS and CDR2 YYNGEE. The V and J ends lost 4 bases and 0 bases respectively, with 16 bases between them. This CDR3 region has 16 residues. The DNA of the CDR3 is TGTGCCAGCAGCTCATCAGGGACACAAGCTAACTATGGCTACACCTTC. Its translation: CASSSSGTQANYGYTF.

This clone was observed a few times. The chain joins TRBV20-1 to TRBJ1-1, with D hard to call. This CDR3 is built from 11 residues. Trimming removed 6 bases at V and 6 bases at J, with 11 bases between. Germline CDR1 DFQATT, CDR2 SNEGSKA (reference sequence). The CDR3 DNA sequence: TGCAGTGCCCCTACCCATCCTGAAGCTTTCTTT. Translated, it gives CSAPTHPEAFF.

The CDR3 coding sequence is TGTGCCAGCAGCCCCTTGACAGGGGCCACCTACAATGAGCAGTTCTTC. This encodes CASSPLTGATYNEQFF. This chain links TRBV11-3 with TRBJ2-1; TRBD1 agrees at 8 bases. After removal of 5 bases from V and 2 bases from J, the junction contained 8 bases not matched to a gene. CDR1 is SGHNT and CDR2 is YENEEA in the germline V gene. The CDR3 loop spans 16 amino acids. Full variable domain (rest looked up from reference TRBV11-3 and TRBJ2-1): EAGVVQSPRYKIIEKKQPVAFWCNPISGHNTLYWYLQNLGQGPELLIRYENEEAVDDSQLPKDRFSAERLKGVDSTLKIQPAELGDSAVYLCASSPLTGATYNEQFFGPGTRLTVL.